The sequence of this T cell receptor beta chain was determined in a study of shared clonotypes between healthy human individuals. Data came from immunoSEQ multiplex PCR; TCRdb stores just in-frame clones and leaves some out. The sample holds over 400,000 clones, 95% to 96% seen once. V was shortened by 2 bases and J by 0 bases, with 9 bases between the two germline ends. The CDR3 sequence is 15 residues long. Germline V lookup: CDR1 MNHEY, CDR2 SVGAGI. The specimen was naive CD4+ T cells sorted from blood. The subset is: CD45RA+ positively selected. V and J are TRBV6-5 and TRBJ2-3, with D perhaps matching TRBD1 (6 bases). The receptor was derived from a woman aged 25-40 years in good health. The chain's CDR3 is CASSYRGSSTDTQYF. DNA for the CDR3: TGTGCCAGCAGTTACAGGGGGTCGAGCACAGATACGCAGTATTTT.